This TCR beta chain was sequenced in a study of T-cell memory formation after mild COVID-19. Study as a whole: Largely donor-specific TCR clusters were found.

As to this clonotype: No antigen is known for it.

Study-wide points: The finding that pre-infection memory included some responding clones suggested that cross-reactive memory joined. A second wave expanding day 15 to 37 was CD4+-biased; contracting clones were balanced.

Researchers used 5'RACE with constant-segment primers to make TCR alpha and TCR beta cDNA libraries that carry sample barcodes and UMIs. A single record per CDR3 protein comes from TCRdb applying MiXCR to the 5' RACE reads. The sample gives roughly 250,000 distinct CDR3 sequences, about 15% of which show up once; approximately 3.5% is in the top ten. The junction had 8 bases not matched to a gene; V was cut back by 3 bases and J by 2 bases. Germline assignment: CDR1 SEHNR and CDR2 FQNEAQ (reference sequence). This CDR3 region has 17 residues. This clonotype was obtained from a man between 18 and 35 years old who had mild COVID-19 (a few samples of this study predate the infection). Cell type and time point are not known. Sequencing was carried out using PBMCs or a T cell subset sorted from them (not recorded which). The chain couples TRBV7-9 to TRBJ1-3, with 9 bases that match TRBD1. CDR3 DNA sequence: TGTGCCAGCAGCTTTCGCCGACAGGGGGGTACTGGAAACACCATATATTTT. Translated: CASSFRRQGGTGNTIYF.